The clone carrying this T cell receptor beta chain has more than one count but fewer than ten. Its antigen remains unidentified. This entry is derived from a study of a mutant IDH1 vaccine in newly diagnosed glioma. On the study more broadly: There were eight vaccinations for patients, given in weeks 1, 3, 5, 7, 11, 15, 19 and 23. Investigators started vaccination 4-6 weeks after radiotherapy alone, or with temozolomide cycles. The study's findings and limits: Variations in leading peripheral T cell clonotypes appeared to have no connection with pseudoprogression.

The CDR3 sequence is 11 residues long. V lost 3 bases, J lost 7 bases, and 6 bases lay in between. Per the germline V gene, CDR1 is SEHNR and CDR2 is FQNEAQ (reference sequence). This sample's time point: week 11, during vaccination. Each vaccine dose was 300 ug of mutant IDH1 20-mer peptide, with topical imiquimod. The data were produced by immunoSEQ multiplex PCR, yet TCRdb's version contains in-frame clones alone and is incomplete. The sample includes about 24,000 clones, around 80% seen only once; the top ten take 8% to 8.5%. The sequence was collected from a man aged 35 to 55 with glioma. The V call is TRBV7-9, the J call TRBJ1-1; D unclear. This material consisted of PBMCs, taken from a glioma patient whose treatment included an IDH1 peptide vaccine. CDR3 bases: TGTGCCAGCAGCTTGGGTGGTGAAGCTTTCTTT. It encodes CASSLGGEAFF.